Below, 10 T cell receptor beta chains from the same sample are listed, as sequenced in a study of T cell changes during pregnancy in multiple sclerosis. Method: immunoSEQ multiplex PCR; TCRdb's copy keeps in-frame clones and lacks some. The profile shows about 64,000 clones, around 91% of them singletons. This material consisted of peripheral blood, taken in the second trimester of pregnancy. These receptor sequences come from a female donor in good health, enrolled as a control in a pregnancy study.

This clone is a singleton in its sample. The same CDR3 is also encoded by other DNA sequences in this sample. In DNA, the CDR3 is TGTGCCAGTAGTATAGGGACTAGCGGGTACAATGAGCAGTTCTTC. This translates into CASSIGTSGYNEQFF. The rearrangement joins TRBV19 to TRBJ2-1, with 11 bases lining up with TRBD2. CDR1 is LNHDA and CDR2 is SQIVND in the germline V gene (reference sequence). J lost 4 bases, V lost 1 base, and 0 bases had no gene match. This CDR3 spans 15 amino acids.

V is TRBV7-8 and J is TRBJ2-7, with 8 bases identical to TRBD1. CDR3 length: 14 amino acids. Per the germline V gene, CDR1 is SGHVS and CDR2 is FQNEAQ. Trimming cost V 5 bases and J 6 bases; bases outside gene matches: 9. CDR3 DNA: TGTGCCAGCAGCATTAGCAGACAGGGGATCGAGCAGTACTTC. It is translated as CASSISRQGIEQYF.

The chain employs TRBV6-5 and TRBJ2-7, with D possibly being TRBD1 (6 bases). Trimming removed 5 bases from V and 5 bases from J, with 7 bases in between. This CDR3 is built from 11 residues. Germline CDR1 reads MNHEY; CDR2 reads SVGAGI. CDR3 residues: CASSQGNEQYF. CDR3 DNA: TGTGCCAGCAGTCAGGGGAACGAGCAGTACTTC.

The rearrangement links TRBV6-1 to TRBJ1-4; D remains ambiguous. The germline CDR1 and CDR2 sequences are MNHNS and SASEGT. Deletions cut 1 base from V and 10 bases from J, with 19 bases between. The CDR3 is 16 amino acids. CDR3 region: CASSEVLGRSLRKLFF. The CDR3 DNA is TGTGCCAGCAGTGAAGTTTTGGGTCGGAGCTTGAGAAAACTGTTTTTT.

This clone came up a few times. The J gene is TRBJ2-1, the V gene TRBV4-2; D is uncertain. The germline CDR1 and CDR2 sequences are LGHNA and YNFKEQ. Trimming removed 2 bases from V and 6 bases from J, with 8 bases in between. This CDR3 is 13 amino acids long. The CDR3: CASSQSSFNEQFF. The CDR3 region has the DNA TGTGCCAGCAGCCAAAGCTCGTTCAATGAGCAGTTCTTC.

The chain employs TRBV7-2 and TRBJ2-7; 8 positions match TRBD1. Germline CDR1 reads SGHTA; CDR2 reads FQGNSA. With 5 bases clipped from V and 5 bases from J, the junction kept 11 bases outside the gene matches. The CDR3 length is 15 residues. CDR3 coding DNA: TGTGCCAGCAGCCGCTCATCCCAGGGGGCGAACGAGCAGTACTTC. It codes for CASSRSSQGANEQYF.

Comments on this clone: One end of the junction fails to match germline, which may point to a read error. The CDR3 DNA sequence: TGTGCCACCAGCCGGGACTATGGCTACACCTTC. Protein: CATSRDYGYTF. This chain joins TRBV7-9 and TRBJ1-2, with D hard to call. Germline V gene lookup returns CDR1 SEHNR and CDR2 FQNEAQ (reference sequence). This CDR3 has 11 amino acids.

The chain has TRBV27 and TRBJ1-4; maybe TRBD1 (6 bases). V was clipped by 4 bases and J by 0 bases, with 12 bases between them. Per the germline V gene, CDR1 is MNHEY and CDR2 is SMNVEV (reference sequence). There are 16 residues in the CDR3. The CDR3 reads CASSSQTGATNEKLFF. CDR3 nucleotides: TGTGCCAGCAGTTCCCAGACAGGAGCAACTAATGAAAAACTGTTTTTT.

CDR3 coding DNA: TGTGCCAGCTCACTTGAAGGGGGCTACGAGCAGTACTTC. Its translation: CASSLEGGYEQYF. This sequence joins TRBV18 and TRBJ2-7; tentative D call: TRBD1 (6 bases). The CDR3 consists of 13 residues. Germline assignment: CDR1 KGHSH and CDR2 LQKENI. Trimming removed 4 bases from V and 3 bases from J, with 10 bases in between.

The chain recombines TRBV10-3 with TRBJ1-5; D is possibly TRBD1 (5 bases). This CDR3 spans 14 amino acids. The V end was cut by 2 bases, the J end by 4 bases, with 9 bases between. In germline, CDR1 is ENHRY, CDR2 SYGVKD. The CDR3: CAISEGQGNQPQHF. The CDR3 DNA follows: TGTGCCATCAGTGAGGGGCAGGGAAATCAGCCCCAGCATTTT.